These 14 T cell receptor beta chains share one sample of origin, sequenced in a study of beta chain features in type 1 diabetes. The investigators reverse transcribed all of the isolated RNA, so they sequenced expressed TCRB transcripts. Profiling relied on immunoSEQ multiplex PCR, and the TCRdb table lists in-frame clones only, not all of them. Here the sample spans roughly 370,000 clones, about 14% being singletons. The material sequenced was naive CD4+ T cells from blood. The source of these receptors is a young man in good health.

CDR3 in amino acids: CASSPRTHQETQYF. The CDR3 DNA sequence: TGTGCCAGCTCACCGAGGACACATCAAGAGACCCAGTACTTC. The chain joins TRBV18 to TRBJ2-5; D possibly corresponds to TRBD1 (5 bases). CDR3 length equals 14 residues. Germline V gene data show CDR1 as KGHSH and CDR2 as LQKENI. Trimming pared 3 bases from V and 2 bases from J, leaving 10 bases between.

This clone was recorded a few times. V gene TRBV15 combines with J gene TRBJ2-5; D is perhaps TRBD2 (6 bases). The CDR3 extends over 15 amino acids. Trimming took 5 bases from V and 2 from J, leaving 15 bases between them. Germline values: CDR1 LNHNV, CDR2 YYDKDF (reference sequence). The CDR3 sequence is CATSGERVKQETQYF. DNA of the CDR3: TGTGCCACCAGCGGGGAGCGGGTCAAACAAGAGACCCAGTACTTC.

This clone occurred a few times. The chain links TRBV29-1 to TRBJ1-6; TRBD1 agrees at 8 bases. Trimming cost V 6 bases and J 6 bases; bases outside gene matches: 10. The CDR3 has 15 residues. In germline, CDR1 is SQVTM, CDR2 ANQGSEA. The CDR3 DNA reads TGCAGCGTCACAACCGGGACAGGTCTTAATTCACCCCTCCACTTT. It is translated as CSVTTGTGLNSPLHF.

This clone has only a few counts. The chain employs TRBV6-5 and TRBJ2-7; D may be TRBD1 (5 bases). The CDR3 length is 13 residues. Trimming took 8 bases from V and 1 from J, leaving 12 bases between them. CDR1 is MNHEY, CDR2 SVGAGI, per germline. The CDR3 spells CASRAGWSYEQYV. The CDR3 DNA is TGTGCCAGCCGAGCAGGGTGGTCCTACGAGCAGTACGTC.

This clone appeared a few times. This chain joins TRBV20-1 and TRBJ1-1; no clear D. Trimming pared 4 bases from V and 6 bases from J, leaving 6 bases between. The CDR3 contains 10 residues. CDR1 is DFQATT and CDR2 is SNEGSKA in the germline V gene (reference sequence). The CDR3 DNA sequence: TGCAGTGCTAACTTACCTGAAGCTTTCTTT. Encoded protein: CSANLPEAFF.

The chain combines TRBV5-6 with TRBJ1-6; D unresolved. Trimming took 1 base from V and 0 from J, leaving 8 bases between them. Per germline, CDR1 SGHDT and CDR2 YYEEEE. The CDR3 sequence is 16 residues long. CDR3 residues: CASSLHISSYNSPLHF. CDR3 in DNA: TGTGCCAGCAGCTTGCACATCAGCTCCTATAATTCACCCCTCCACTTT.

This chain links TRBV5-1 with TRBJ2-7; 13 bases line up with TRBD2. This CDR3 is 16 amino acids long. CDR1 and CDR2 (germline): SGHRS, YFSETQ. V trimming: 4 bases; J trimming: 2 bases; junction bases outside the gene matches: 6. The CDR3 reads CASSHGTSGVTYEQYF. Written as DNA, the CDR3 is TGCGCCAGCAGCCACGGGACTAGCGGGGTAACCTACGAGCAGTACTTC.

Comment on this clone: The identical CDR3 is also encoded by other nucleotide sequences in the sample. The V gene is TRBV5-1, the J gene TRBJ2-1; no definite D call. This CDR3 spans 11 amino acids. The germline CDR1 and CDR2 sequences are SGHRS and YFSETQ. V dropped 2 bases and J dropped 7 bases, with 4 bases sitting between them. In DNA form, the CDR3 reads TGCGCCAGCAGCTTTGATAATGAGCAGTTCTTC. Translating gives CASSFDNEQFF. Full variable domain (remainder filled in from reference TRBV5-1 and TRBJ2-1): KAGVTQTPRYLIKTRGQQVTLSCSPISGHRSVSWYQQTPGQGLQFLFEYFSETQRNKGNFPGRFSGRQFSNSRSEMNVSTLELGDSALYLCASSFDNEQFFGPGTRLTVL.

This clone showed up just once. The V and J genes are TRBV30 and TRBJ1-4; D is unclear. Trimming cost V 3 bases and J 2 bases, with 10 bases left between them. The CDR3 contains 14 residues. Germline V lookup: CDR1 GTSNPN, CDR2 SVGIG (reference sequence). CDR3 DNA: TGTGCCTGGAGCAGGTTGAGGACTAATGAAAAACTGTTTTTT. Residues: CAWSRLRTNEKLFF.

J is TRBJ2-1 and V is TRBV30; D is unclear. The CDR3 has 16 residues. Germline V lookup: CDR1 GTSNPN, CDR2 SVGIG (reference sequence). Trimming cost V 3 bases and J 0 bases, with 15 bases left between them. The DNA for the CDR3 is TGTGCCTGGAGGGGATACCGATTGAGCTCCTACAATGAGCAGTTCTTC. Residues: CAWRGYRLSSYNEQFF.

The gene calls are TRBV5-1 and TRBJ2-1, with D maybe TRBD1 (6 bases). CDR3 length equals 15 residues. CDR1 and CDR2 from the germline V gene are SGHRS and YFSETQ. Trimming stripped 3 bases from V and 0 bases from J, with 10 bases between. CDR3: CASSSVGGSYNEQFF. In DNA form, the CDR3 reads TGCGCCAGCAGCTCGGTAGGGGGCTCCTACAATGAGCAGTTCTTC. Full variable domain (rest looked up from reference TRBV5-1 and TRBJ2-1): KAGVTQTPRYLIKTRGQQVTLSCSPISGHRSVSWYQQTPGQGLQFLFEYFSETQRNKGNFPGRFSGRQFSNSRSEMNVSTLELGDSALYLCASSSVGGSYNEQFFGPGTRLTVL.

The genes are TRBV25-1 and TRBJ2-5, with a possible D match to TRBD2 (5 bases). CDR1 and CDR2 (germline): MGHDK, SYGVNS. The CDR3 contains 13 residues. V dropped 7 bases and J dropped 5 bases, with 14 bases sitting between them. The CDR3 loop is CASTERGGETQYF. CDR3 nucleotide sequence: TGTGCCAGCACCGAACGAGGAGGTGAGACCCAGTACTTC.

The rearrangement uses TRBV7-9 and TRBJ2-5, with TRBD2 matching 8 bases. The CDR3 is 14 residues long. CDR1 and CDR2 (germline): SEHNR, FQNEAQ (reference sequence). The junction had 4 bases not matched to a gene; V was cut back by 2 bases and J by 5 bases. The CDR3 DNA reads TGTGCCAGCAGCTTACAGACTAGCGCCGAGACCCAGTACTTC. It translates to CASSLQTSAETQYF.

CDR3 sequence (DNA): TGCAGCGTTGATAGAGGGGGTTCGGGTACGCAGTATTTT. It codes for CSVDRGGSGTQYF. The chain employs TRBV29-1 and TRBJ2-3; weak D call: TRBD1 (6 bases). V was shortened by 3 bases and J by 8 bases, with 15 bases between the two germline ends. The CDR3 runs 13 residues. Germline V CDR1 and CDR2: SQVTM, ANQGSEA.